This T cell receptor (beta chain) appears in the sequencing data of a study of cytomegalovirus exposure and HLA in healthy donors. The CDR3 consists of 17 residues. Germline assignment: CDR1 SEHNR and CDR2 FQNEAQ (reference sequence). V lost 5 bases and J lost 2; bases outside the gene matches: 14. The study ran its PCR with 60 Vbeta and 13 Jbeta primers. The repertoire was sequenced with immunoSEQ multiplex PCR; TCRdb's copy has only in-frame clones and lacks some. This sample's table reports 200,000 or so clones. Sequencing was performed on PBMCs. This sequence originates from a boy younger than 18 in good health and CMV-seronegative. V gene TRBV7-9 combines with J gene TRBJ1-2; 7 nucleotides match TRBD1. CDR3 loop: CASSRSGTVFLNYGYTF. DNA of the CDR3: TGTGCCAGCAGCCGATCCGGGACAGTGTTTCTGAACTATGGCTACACCTTC.